A selection of T cell receptor beta chains follows, all from one sample in a study of beta chain features in type 1 diabetes. Only in-frame clones appear in the TCRdb table, and some are missing; sequencing was by immunoSEQ multiplex PCR. The sample shows roughly 280,000 clones, 24% of them seen only once. The sample was naive CD4+ T cells from blood. Receptor source: a woman younger than 45 with type 1 diabetes. Each CDR3 is given with its conserved first and last residue. A D gene is named only where the DNA matches it firmly. Some rows mark clone size as missing; the rest say once, few, many or name a class of expanded clone.

J gene: TRBJ2-1
D gene: TRBD2
CDR3 length: 12
clone size: few
V gene: TRBV18
CDR3 DNA: TGTGCCAGCTCACCGTCCGGGACTAGAGAGGTCTTC
CDR3 protein: CASSPSGTREVF

J gene: TRBJ2-7
D gene: TRBD1
CDR3 length: 14
clone size: few
V gene: TRBV25-1
CDR3 DNA: TGTGCCAGCAGTATTTCCGGGACAGGCTACGAGCAGTACTTC
CDR3 protein: CASSISGTGYEQYF

J gene: TRBJ1-1
D gene: .
CDR3 length: 14
clone size: .
V gene: TRBV28
CDR3 DNA: TGTGCCAGCAGTACCGGGACTGTGAACACTGAAGCTTTCTTT
CDR3 protein: CASSTGTVNTEAFF

J gene: TRBJ2-7
D gene: .
CDR3 length: 14
clone size: .
V gene: TRBV29-1
CDR3 DNA: TGCAGCGTTGAGGGACTTTCGACGCCCTACGAGCAGTACTTC
CDR3 protein: CSVEGLSTPYEQYF

J gene: TRBJ1-3
D gene: .
CDR3 length: 15
clone size: few
V gene: TRBV18
CDR3 DNA: TGTGCCAGCTCACAGGGGGTGAACTCTGGAAACACCATATATTTT
CDR3 protein: CASSQGVNSGNTIYF

J gene: TRBJ1-1
D gene: .
CDR3 length: 13
clone size: few
V gene: TRBV30
CDR3 DNA: TGTGCCTGGAGTATTCTAGACAACACTGAAGCTTTCTTT
CDR3 protein: CAWSILDNTEAFF

J gene: TRBJ2-4
D gene: .
CDR3 length: 12
clone size: once
V gene: TRBV5-1
CDR3 DNA: TGCGCCAGCAGCCTGCCGGGAAACATTCAGTACTTC
CDR3 protein: CASSLPGNIQYF

J gene: TRBJ1-2
D gene: TRBD1
CDR3 length: 15
clone size: few
V gene: TRBV29-1
CDR3 DNA: TGCAGCGTGCCCACCACCGGGACAGGGGACTATGGCTACACCTTC
CDR3 protein: CSVPTTGTGDYGYTF

J gene: TRBJ2-1
D gene: TRBD2
CDR3 length: 14
clone size: .
V gene: TRBV30
CDR3 DNA: TGTGCCTGGAGTACACAGCGGGAGTTTGGGGAGCAGTTCTTC
CDR3 protein: CAWSTQREFGEQFF

J gene: TRBJ2-5
D gene: .
CDR3 length: 13
clone size: .
V gene: TRBV25-1
CDR3 DNA: TGTGCCAGCAGCAGGGAACTCGGGGAGACCCAGTACTTC
CDR3 protein: CASSRELGETQYF

J gene: TRBJ2-2
D gene: .
CDR3 length: 12
clone size: .
V gene: TRBV7-3
CDR3 DNA: TGTGCCAGCAGCTCATTTCACGGGGAGCTGTTTTTT
CDR3 protein: CASSSFHGELFF

J gene: TRBJ2-5
D gene: TRBD2
CDR3 length: 14
clone size: .
V gene: TRBV7-2
CDR3 DNA: TGTGCCAGCAGCCCCGGACTAGCTCAAGAGACCCAGTACTTC
CDR3 protein: CASSPGLAQETQYF

J gene: TRBJ1-2
D gene: .
CDR3 length: 13
clone size: .
V gene: TRBV30
CDR3 DNA: TGTGCCTGGAGTGTATCGGGGACTATTGGCTACACCTTC
CDR3 protein: CAWSVSGTIGYTF

J gene: TRBJ2-2
D gene: .
CDR3 length: 15
clone size: .
V gene: TRBV4-1
CDR3 DNA: TGCGCCAGCAGCCAAGGGACTTTGAACACCGGGGAGCTGTTTTTT
CDR3 protein: CASSQGTLNTGELFF

J gene: TRBJ1-1
D gene: TRBD1
CDR3 length: 15
clone size: few
V gene: TRBV7-9
CDR3 DNA: TGTGCCAGCAGCCCGGGGGACAGGGTAACCACTGAAGCTTTCTTT
CDR3 protein: CASSPGDRVTTEAFF

J gene: TRBJ1-2
D gene: .
CDR3 length: 13
clone size: .
V gene: TRBV6-1
CDR3 DNA: TGTGCCAGCACACCCAGGGGAAACTATGGCTACACCTTC
CDR3 protein: CASTPRGNYGYTF

J gene: TRBJ2-3
D gene: TRBD1
CDR3 length: 17
clone size: .
V gene: TRBV15
CDR3 DNA: TGTGCCACCAGCAGAGTGCTTGGGACAGGAACGACAGATACGCAGTATTTT
CDR3 protein: CATSRVLGTGTTDTQYF

J gene: TRBJ2-1
D gene: TRBD2
CDR3 length: 15
clone size: .
V gene: TRBV30
CDR3 DNA: TGTGCCTGGAGTAGGGGGCTAGCGGGATACAATGAGCAGTTCTTC
CDR3 protein: CAWSRGLAGYNEQFF

J gene: TRBJ2-5
D gene: .
CDR3 length: 16
clone size: few
V gene: TRBV4-1
CDR3 DNA: TGCGCCAGCAGCCAAGGTAACCAGTTTGGCGGAGAGACCCAGTACTTC
CDR3 protein: CASSQGNQFGGETQYF

J gene: TRBJ1-1
D gene: .
CDR3 length: 12
clone size: .
V gene: TRBV30
CDR3 DNA: TGTGCCTGGAGTACGACTGGATTTGAAGCTTTCTTT
CDR3 protein: CAWSTTGFEAFF

J gene: TRBJ2-1
D gene: TRBD2
CDR3 length: 15
clone size: few
V gene: TRBV4-1
CDR3 DNA: TGCGCCAGCAGAATGGTTAGCGGGAAAAACAATGAGCAGTTCTTC
CDR3 protein: CASRMVSGKNNEQFF

J gene: TRBJ1-2
D gene: TRBD1
CDR3 length: 15
clone size: few
V gene: TRBV6-5
CDR3 DNA: TGTGCCAGCGGGGGAAACAGGGGTGGCCCTATGGGCTACACCTTC
CDR3 protein: CASGGNRGGPMGYTF

J gene: TRBJ2-7
D gene: TRBD2
CDR3 length: 15
clone size: .
V gene: TRBV29-1
CDR3 DNA: TGCAGCGTTGATCTAGGGGCTAGCGGGCCCTACGAGCAGTACTTC
CDR3 protein: CSVDLGASGPYEQYF

J gene: TRBJ2-5
D gene: .
CDR3 length: 13
clone size: .
V gene: TRBV19
CDR3 DNA: TGTGCCAGTAGTATATTCAGGGGAGAGACCCAGTACTTC
CDR3 protein: CASSIFRGETQYF

J gene: TRBJ1-1
D gene: TRBD1
CDR3 length: 13
clone size: .
V gene: TRBV7-9
CDR3 DNA: TGTGCCAGCAGCTCGACAGGGAAGACTGAAGCTTTCTTT
CDR3 protein: CASSSTGKTEAFF

J gene: TRBJ2-3
D gene: .
CDR3 length: 14
clone size: few
V gene: TRBV18
CDR3 DNA: TGTGCCAGCTCTCATGGACAAGGCACAGATACGCAGTATTTT
CDR3 protein: CASSHGQGTDTQYF

J gene: TRBJ1-1
D gene: .
CDR3 length: 12
clone size: few
V gene: TRBV27
CDR3 DNA: TGTGCCAGCAGTTCAAGCTACACTGAAGCTTTCTTT
CDR3 protein: CASSSSYTEAFF

J gene: TRBJ1-4
D gene: TRBD1
CDR3 length: 13
clone size: .
V gene: TRBV2
CDR3 DNA: TGTGCCAGTGGGCAGGGGGCAAGTGAAAAACTGTTTTTT
CDR3 protein: CASGQGASEKLFF

J gene: TRBJ2-7
D gene: .
CDR3 length: 13
clone size: few
V gene: TRBV7-2
CDR3 DNA: TGTGCCAGCAGCTTAGTATCCAGCTACGAGCAGTACTTC
CDR3 protein: CASSLVSSYEQYF

J gene: TRBJ2-1
D gene: TRBD2
CDR3 length: 15
clone size: few
V gene: TRBV28
CDR3 DNA: TGTGCCAGCAGTTTATGGCTAGCGGGATTCGATGAGCAGTTCTTC
CDR3 protein: CASSLWLAGFDEQFF

J gene: TRBJ2-1
D gene: .
CDR3 length: 18
clone size: few
V gene: TRBV5-4
CDR3 DNA: TGTGCCAGCAGCTGGATGCTGCTGCAGGGGCAGGGCTACAATGAGCAGTTCTTC
CDR3 protein: CASSWMLLQGQGYNEQFF

J gene: TRBJ1-5
D gene: .
CDR3 length: 13
clone size: .
V gene: TRBV4-1
CDR3 DNA: TGCGCCAGCAGCCAAGACCGGGTTCAGCCCCAGCATTTT
CDR3 protein: CASSQDRVQPQHF

J gene: TRBJ1-1
D gene: .
CDR3 length: 14
clone size: .
V gene: TRBV5-1
CDR3 DNA: TGCGCCAGCAGCTCGGGGAGGGCGAACACTGAAGCTTTCTTT
CDR3 protein: CASSSGRANTEAFF

J gene: TRBJ2-5
D gene: .
CDR3 length: 12
clone size: few
V gene: TRBV29-1
CDR3 DNA: TGCAGCGTTAGGGAGCCCCAAGAGACCCAGTACTTC
CDR3 protein: CSVREPQETQYF

J gene: TRBJ2-2
D gene: TRBD2
CDR3 length: 16
clone size: .
V gene: TRBV25-1
CDR3 DNA: TGTGCCAGCGAAACATGGACTAGCGGGAGGGCCGGGGAGCTGTTTTTT
CDR3 protein: CASETWTSGRAGELFF

J gene: TRBJ1-1
D gene: .
CDR3 length: 13
clone size: few
V gene: TRBV5-1
CDR3 DNA: TGCGCCAGCAGCTTGGACAGGGAAACTGAAGCTTTCTTT
CDR3 protein: CASSLDRETEAFF

J gene: TRBJ2-3
D gene: TRBD2
CDR3 length: 16
clone size: .
V gene: TRBV5-4
CDR3 DNA: TGTGCCAGCAGCCGACTAGCGGGAGGTAACCCAGATACGCAGTATTTT
CDR3 protein: CASSRLAGGNPDTQYF

J gene: TRBJ1-2
D gene: .
CDR3 length: 13
clone size: .
V gene: TRBV9
CDR3 DNA: TGTGCCAGCAGCACAGGACAGCTCTATGGCTACACCTTC
CDR3 protein: CASSTGQLYGYTF

J gene: TRBJ1-3
D gene: .
CDR3 length: 13
clone size: few
V gene: TRBV29-1
CDR3 DNA: TGCAGCGTTGTACAGGGCCAGGGAAACACCATATATTTT
CDR3 protein: CSVVQGQGNTIYF

J gene: TRBJ1-2
D gene: .
CDR3 length: 13
clone size: .
V gene: TRBV6-5
CDR3 DNA: TGTGCCAGCTGGGCCCCCGGAGGCTATGGCTACACCTTC
CDR3 protein: CASWAPGGYGYTF

J gene: TRBJ2-7
D gene: TRBD2
CDR3 length: 15
clone size: .
V gene: TRBV4-1
CDR3 DNA: TGCGCCAGCAGCCGAGGACTAGCGGGAGTCGGCGAGCAGTACTTC
CDR3 protein: CASSRGLAGVGEQYF

J gene: TRBJ2-5
D gene: .
CDR3 length: 14
clone size: .
V gene: TRBV2
CDR3 DNA: TGTGCCAGCAGTGAACGGGAGATTACTGAGACCCAGTACTTC
CDR3 protein: CASSEREITETQYF

J gene: TRBJ1-1
D gene: .
CDR3 length: 12
clone size: .
V gene: TRBV25-1
CDR3 DNA: TGTGCCAGCAGCCGACAGCCCGGAGGGTCTTTCTTT
CDR3 protein: CASSRQPGGSFF

J gene: TRBJ1-3
D gene: .
CDR3 length: 15
clone size: few
V gene: TRBV5-1
CDR3 DNA: TGCGCCAGCAGCAATCCAACCAGCGGGGGGAACACCATATATTTT
CDR3 protein: CASSNPTSGGNTIYF

J gene: TRBJ1-2
D gene: .
CDR3 length: 13
clone size: .
V gene: TRBV30
CDR3 DNA: TGTGCCTGGAGTGGAACCGCGAACTATGGCTACACCTTC
CDR3 protein: CAWSGTANYGYTF

J gene: TRBJ2-5
D gene: TRBD1
CDR3 length: 13
clone size: .
V gene: TRBV19
CDR3 DNA: TGTGCCAGTAGCAGGGACAGGGGGGATGCCCAGTACTTC
CDR3 protein: CASSRDRGDAQYF

J gene: TRBJ2-1
D gene: TRBD2
CDR3 length: 13
clone size: .
V gene: TRBV12-5
CDR3 DNA: TGTGCTAGTGGATGGACTAGCCGGAATGAGCAGTTCTTC
CDR3 protein: CASGWTSRNEQFF

J gene: TRBJ1-1
D gene: .
CDR3 length: 15
clone size: few
V gene: TRBV5-6
CDR3 DNA: TGTGCCAGCAGCTGGTGGCCGATAACGAACACTGAAGCTTTCTTT
CDR3 protein: CASSWWPITNTEAFF

J gene: TRBJ2-7
D gene: TRBD1
CDR3 length: 14
clone size: .
V gene: TRBV18
CDR3 DNA: TGTGCCAGCTCACCTCGGACAGGGGACTACGAGCAGTACTTC
CDR3 protein: CASSPRTGDYEQYF

J gene: TRBJ2-7
D gene: .
CDR3 length: 15
clone size: .
V gene: TRBV5-4
CDR3 DNA: TGTGCCAGCAGCTTAAGAGATCCTGGCTCCTACGAGCAGTACTTC
CDR3 protein: CASSLRDPGSYEQYF

J gene: TRBJ2-7
D gene: TRBD2
CDR3 length: 19
clone size: few
V gene: TRBV4-1
CDR3 DNA: TGCGCCAGCAGCCGTGCGGGACTAGCGGGAGACGGAAGTCCCTACGAGCAGTACTTC
CDR3 protein: CASSRAGLAGDGSPYEQYF

J gene: TRBJ2-7
D gene: .
CDR3 length: 13
clone size: few
V gene: TRBV5-1
CDR3 DNA: TGCGCCAGCAGCTTGGGACAGGATCGCGAGCAGTACTTC
CDR3 protein: CASSLGQDREQYF

J gene: TRBJ2-3
D gene: .
CDR3 length: 17
clone size: few
V gene: TRBV10-3
CDR3 DNA: TGTGCCACTGTGGACAGACTGGGTCAATCTAGCACAGATACGCAGTATTTT
CDR3 protein: CATVDRLGQSSTDTQYF